The rows below give T cell receptor beta chains drawn from one sample of a study of blood T cells in healthy people across ages. Each CDR3 protein gets one entry after TCRdb re-called the 5' RACE reads with MiXCR. The table lists roughly 800,000 distinct CDR3 sequences, roughly 25% of them singletons. These data also formed part of another study, on T cells of mothers and their children.

The sequenced material came from blood. Source of these receptors: a boy younger than 18 in good health. Each CDR3 is given with its conserved first and last residue. D genes are given only for firm matches. Clone size is shown for a subset of rows, as once, few, many or a class of expanded clone.

cdr3_aa cdr3_nt clone_size d_call j_call v_call
CASSQATRDRSSYEQYF TGTGCCAGCAGCCAAGCTACCCGGGATAGGAGCTCCTACGAGCAGTACTTC . . TRBJ2-7 TRBV4-2
CANSLAETGVEKLFF TGCGCCAACAGCTTGGCCGAGACAGGGGTGGAAAAACTGTTTTTT . TRBD1 TRBJ1-4 TRBV5-1
CASSLATGQPQHF TGTGCCAGCAGCTTAGCCACAGGCCAGCCCCAGCATTTT . . TRBJ1-5 TRBV7-2
CASSLVSRPQETQYF TGTGCCAGCAGTTTAGTTAGCAGACCGCAAGAGACCCAGTACTTC few . TRBJ2-5 TRBV12-3/TRBV12-4
CASSDSSGSSYNEQFF TGTGCCAGCAGTGACTCTAGCGGGAGCTCCTACAATGAGCAGTTCTTC . TRBD2 TRBJ2-1 TRBV6-4
CASSLQGSKNIQYF TGTGCCAGCAGCCTTCAGGGGTCCAAAAACATTCAGTACTTC few . TRBJ2-4 TRBV3-1
CASSYSNPGLTPGTQYF TGTGCCAGCAGTTACTCGAACCCGGGACTAACCCCTGGTACGCAGTATTTT . TRBD2 TRBJ2-3 TRBV6-2/TRBV6-3
CASSLEADTEAFF TGTGCCAGCAGCTTAGAGGCGGACACTGAAGCTTTCTTT few . TRBJ1-1 TRBV7-7
CASSSSKGHLLSGYTF TGTGCCAGCAGTTCCTCTAAGGGACACCTTTTGTCTGGCTACACCTTC . . TRBJ1-2 TRBV7-9
CASSYTDREWNQPQHF TGTGCCAGCAGCTACACGGACAGGGAATGGAATCAGCCCCAGCATTTT few TRBD1 TRBJ1-5 TRBV5-5
CASSELTNYGYTF TGTGCCAGCAGTGAACTGACAAATTATGGCTACACCTTC few . TRBJ1-2 TRBV6-1
CSARDWSGGGPSSYNEQFF TGCAGTGCTAGAGATTGGAGCGGTGGGGGGCCAAGCTCCTACAATGAGCAGTTCTTC . . TRBJ2-1 TRBV20-1
CATRGAGYRWFF TGTGCCACCAGGGGAGCGGGGTACCGATGGTTCTTC . TRBD2 TRBJ2-7 TRBV24-1
CASSLVAVPYNEQFF TGCGCCAGCAGCTTGGTAGCGGTCCCCTACAATGAGCAGTTCTTC few . TRBJ2-1 TRBV5-1
CSARDPTSGTTDTQYF TGCAGTGCTAGAGATCCGACTAGCGGAACCACAGATACGCAGTATTTT . TRBD2 TRBJ2-3 TRBV20-1
CASSPGLAATGELFF TGTGCCAGCAGCCCGGGACTAGCGGCTACCGGGGAGCTGTTTTTT many TRBD2 TRBJ2-2 TRBV11-1
CASSWGASGGSQETQYF TGTGCCAGCAGCTGGGGGGCGAGCGGGGGATCCCAAGAGACCCAGTACTTC . TRBD2 TRBJ2-5 TRBV12-3/TRBV12-4
CASNRGSEETQYF TGTGCCAGTAACAGGGGGTCGGAAGAGACCCAGTACTTC few TRBD1 TRBJ2-5 TRBV7-9
CATSAPGQGRYLDTGELFF TGTGCCACCAGCGCCCCGGGACAGGGGAGGTATCTAGACACCGGGGAGCTGTTTTTT . TRBD1 TRBJ2-2 TRBV15
CSVGTDLDQPQHF TGCAGCGTGGGGACAGACCTCGATCAGCCCCAGCATTTT . TRBD1 TRBJ1-5 TRBV29-1
CASFGQGASNEQFF TGTGCCAGCTTTGGACAGGGGGCGAGTAATGAGCAGTTCTTC . TRBD1 TRBJ2-1 TRBV18
CASADFQETQYF TGTGCCAGCGCCGACTTCCAAGAGACCCAGTACTTC . . TRBJ2-5 TRBV2
CASSFGLAGPDTQYF TGCGCCAGCAGCTTCGGGCTAGCGGGCCCAGATACGCAGTATTTT few TRBD2 TRBJ2-3 TRBV5-1
CSARVGGDEQYF TGCAGTGCTAGAGTGGGGGGGGACGAGCAGTACTTC few TRBD2 TRBJ2-7 TRBV20-1
CSADRGVGNEQFF TGCAGCGCCGACCGGGGGGTAGGCAATGAGCAGTTCTTC few TRBD2 TRBJ2-1 TRBV29-1
CASSARPQETQYF TGTGCCAGCAGCGCGCGACCGCAAGAGACCCAGTACTTC few . TRBJ2-5 TRBV9
CSARDQTGGATQPQHF TGCAGTGCTAGGGACCAAACAGGGGGCGCAACTCAGCCCCAGCATTTT . TRBD1 TRBJ1-5 TRBV20-1
CASSKGVPRTRGSGANVLTF TGTGCCAGCAGCAAAGGTGTTCCCAGGACACGGGGCTCTGGGGCCAACGTCCTGACTTTC . . TRBJ2-6 TRBV21-1